This passage covers 11 T cell receptor beta chains from one sample sequenced in a study of radiation and T cells in renal cell carcinoma. Measured with immunoSEQ multiplex PCR; TCRdb has only the in-frame clones, and not every one. Among 150,000 to 200,000 clones, 88% were seen once, and the ten largest hold roughly 10%. Stated time point: blood 4 weeks post-SBRT, at nephrectomy. Treatment: 15 Gy SBRT to primary tumor, nephrectomy 4 weeks later. The sequencing used blood, collected from a patient whose treatment included radiotherapy and nephrectomy. These receptors came from a woman in her forties or fifties with renal cell carcinoma.

This chain joins TRBV4-3 and TRBJ1-4; D unresolved. Germline V CDR1 and CDR2: LGHNA, YSLEER. The CDR3 runs 14 residues. The V gene lost 1 base and the J gene lost 8 bases, with 11 bases spanning the gap. The CDR3 loop is CASSQGRAGEKLFF. CDR3 nucleotide sequence: TGCGCCAGCAGCCAAGGGCGGGCAGGCGAAAAACTGTTTTTT.

This chain uses TRBV7-2 with TRBJ1-2, with D unresolved. The ends were cut back, 4 bases at V and 2 bases at J, with 17 bases in the middle. There are 16 residues in the CDR3. CDR1 SGHTA and CDR2 FQGNSA come from the germline V gene. In DNA form, the CDR3 reads TGTGCCAGCAGCTCCCAGTTTTTCAGTGGAAACTATGGCTACACCTTC. It specifies CASSSQFFSGNYGYTF.

V usage is TRBV6-1 and J usage is TRBJ1-5; D is uncertain. The V gene lost 6 bases and the J gene lost 5 bases, with 5 bases spanning the gap. The germline gives CDR1 MNHNS, CDR2 SASEGT. CDR3 length: 11 residues. CDR3 sequence (DNA): TGTGCCAGCAGCCAGTATCAGCCCCAGCATTTT. It specifies CASSQYQPQHF.

The V call is TRBV29-1, the J call TRBJ1-2; weak D call: TRBD1 (5 bases). Germline CDR1 SQVTM, CDR2 ANQGSEA. The CDR3 runs 13 residues. Trimming cost V 5 bases and J 1 base, with 11 bases left between them. CDR3 residues: CSVRSGSNYGYTF. CDR3 sequence (DNA): TGCAGCGTTCGGTCAGGGAGTAACTATGGCTACACCTTC.

The count of this clone is one. The CDR3 DNA reads as TGTGCCAGCAGCGTAGAATCGGGGTCCTATAATTCACCCCTCCACTTT. It translates to CASSVESGSYNSPLHF. This chain connects TRBV9 to TRBJ1-6; no clear D gene. From germline, CDR1 is SGDLS and CDR2 YYNGEE. V dropped 0 bases and J dropped 1 base, with 8 bases sitting between them. The CDR3 has 16 amino acids.

The chain uses TRBV19 and TRBJ1-6; no firm D call. Germline V gene data show CDR1 as LNHDA and CDR2 as SQIVND (reference sequence). The CDR3 sequence is 15 residues long. Trimming took 7 bases from V and 4 from J, leaving 14 bases between them. In nucleotides, the CDR3 is TGTGCCAGTACCAACCCCACCGTTTATAATTCACCCCTCCACTTT. It codes for CASTNPTVYNSPLHF. Full variable domain (remainder filled in from reference TRBV19 and TRBJ1-6): DGGITQSPKYLFRKEGQNVTLSCEQNLNHDAMYWYRQDPGQGLRLIYYSQIVNDFQKGDIAEGYSVSREKKESFPLTVTSAQKNPTAFYLCASTNPTVYNSPLHFGNGTRLTVT.

The chain carries TRBV6-5 and TRBJ1-2; TRBD1 might be the D (5 bases). Germline CDR1 MNHEY, CDR2 SVGAGI. CDR3 length: 14 residues. V lost 6 bases and J 3 bases, leaving 14 bases between the germline ends. The CDR3 coding sequence is TGTGCCAGCAGAAGGGACCCGAAGGACTATGGCTACACCTTC. Protein sequence: CASRRDPKDYGYTF.

Written as DNA, the CDR3 is TGTGCCAGTAGTATAAGGGAGGGGTCACTCTTGCAAAGGCATTTT. Residues: CASSIREGSLLQRHF. The chain carries TRBV19 and TRBJ1-5; D might be TRBD1 (5 bases). This CDR3 comprises 15 residues. Germline V lookup: CDR1 LNHDA, CDR2 SQIVND (reference sequence). Trimming took 2 bases from V and 15 from J, leaving 23 bases between them.

The rearrangement joins TRBV5-1 to TRBJ1-2; TRBD1 might be the D (5 bases). This CDR3 is built from 12 residues. V was trimmed by 3 bases and J by 4 bases, leaving 7 bases between them. The germline CDR1 and CDR2 sequences are SGHRS and YFSETQ. CDR3: CASSSDSYGYTF. The CDR3, as DNA: TGCGCCAGCAGCTCTGACAGCTATGGCTACACCTTC.

The chain recombines TRBV5-1 with TRBJ2-1; TRBD2 matches at 9 bases. Losses at the gene ends were 2 bases for V and 4 bases for J; bases not matched to a gene: 4. This CDR3 comprises 15 residues. Germline V gene data show CDR1 as SGHRS and CDR2 as YFSETQ. In DNA, the CDR3 is TGCGCCAGCAGCTTTAGGACTAGCGTGTACAATGAGCAGTTCTTC. This encodes CASSFRTSVYNEQFF.

A few counts support this clone. This chain links TRBV7-3 with TRBJ1-1; D perhaps matches TRBD1 (6 bases). The germline V and J ends were trimmed by 5 bases and 4 bases, with 14 bases remaining between them. Germline values: CDR1 SGHTA, CDR2 FQGTGA. The CDR3 loop spans 14 amino acids. CDR3 amino acids: CASSTSGVITEAFF. CDR3 coding DNA: TGTGCCAGCAGCACCTCAGGGGTGATCACTGAAGCTTTCTTT. Full variable domain (outside the CDR3, taken from reference TRBV7-3 and TRBJ1-1): GAGVSQTPSNKVTEKGKYVELRCDPISGHTALYWYRQSLGQGPEFLIYFQGTGAADDSGLPNDRFFAVRPEGSVSTLKIQRTERGDSAVYLCASSTSGVITEAFFGQGTRLTVV.